One and the same sample provided the 2 T cell receptor beta chains below, sequenced in a study of blood T cell repertoires in COVID-19. Assay: immunoSEQ multiplex PCR; the TCRdb copy retains only in-frame clones and omits some. The table records roughly 90,000 clones, approximately 80% of them present only once. Sequences were obtained from peripheral blood. Receptor source: a man aged 50-60 years with acute or convalescent COVID-19.

The chain joins TRBV7-9 to TRBJ2-7; tentatively, D is TRBD2 (5 bases). The germline V gene encodes CDR1 SEHNR and CDR2 FQNEAQ (reference sequence). This CDR3 region has 14 residues. The ends were cut back, 2 bases at V and 6 bases at J, with 14 bases in the middle. The CDR3 reads CASSLLPGSREQYF. The CDR3 DNA sequence: TGTGCCAGCAGCTTATTGCCGGGATCGCGCGAGCAGTACTTC.

This rearrangement joins TRBV11-1 to TRBJ1-1, with unresolved D. V lost 1 base and J 0 bases, leaving 3 bases between the germline ends. The CDR3 runs 13 residues. Germline V gives CDR1 SGHAT, CDR2 FQDESV (reference sequence). In DNA form, the CDR3 reads TGTGCCAGCAGCTTAGGTATGAACACTGAAGCTTTCTTT. Protein: CASSLGMNTEAFF.